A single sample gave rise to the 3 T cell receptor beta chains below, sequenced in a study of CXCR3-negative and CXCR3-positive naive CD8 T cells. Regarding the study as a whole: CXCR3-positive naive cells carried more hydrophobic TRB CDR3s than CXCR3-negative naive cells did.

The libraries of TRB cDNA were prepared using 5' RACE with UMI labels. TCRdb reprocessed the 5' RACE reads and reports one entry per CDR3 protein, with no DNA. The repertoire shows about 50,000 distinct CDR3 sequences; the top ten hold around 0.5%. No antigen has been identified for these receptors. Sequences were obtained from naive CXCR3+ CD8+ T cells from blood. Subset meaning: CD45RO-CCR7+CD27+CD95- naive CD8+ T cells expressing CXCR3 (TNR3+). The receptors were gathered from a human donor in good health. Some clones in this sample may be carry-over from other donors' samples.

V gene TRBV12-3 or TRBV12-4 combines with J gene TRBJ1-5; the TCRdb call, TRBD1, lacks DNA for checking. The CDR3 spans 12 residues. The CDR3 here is CASSFPGQPQHF.

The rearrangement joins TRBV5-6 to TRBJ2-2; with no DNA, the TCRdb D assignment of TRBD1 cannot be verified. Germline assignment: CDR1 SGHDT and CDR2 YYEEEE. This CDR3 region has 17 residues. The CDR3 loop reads CASSLDSGQANTGELFF.

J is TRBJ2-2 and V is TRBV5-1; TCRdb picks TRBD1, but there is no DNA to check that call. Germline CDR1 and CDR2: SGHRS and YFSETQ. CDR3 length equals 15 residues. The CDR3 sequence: CASSLEGGGTGELFF.